This T cell receptor (beta chain) appears in the sequencing data of a study of PD-L1 blockade in urothelial cancer. For the study at large: Blood yielded a median of approximately 140,000 T cells per sample.

Time point described: pretreatment peripheral blood. The assay was immunoSEQ multiplex PCR, and TCRdb's table has in-frame clones only and misses some. Of 30,000 to 40,000 clones listed, about 82% are singletons. This clonotype was sampled from a man older than 75 with urothelial cancer. This sample comprised PBMCs, obtained around atezolizumab (anti-PD-L1) treatment.

CDR3 protein: CATSFSQNTGELFF. Written as DNA, the CDR3 is TGTGCCACCAGCTTTAGCCAAAACACCGGGGAGCTGTTTTTT. The rearrangement uses TRBV15 and TRBJ2-2; D is uncertain. CDR3 length equals 14 residues. Trimming removed 5 bases from V and 2 bases from J, with 9 bases in between. Germline-derived CDR1 and CDR2 are LNHNV and YYDKDF (reference sequence). Supplemented by reference TRBV15 and TRBJ2-2, the full variable domain reads DAMVIQNPRYQVTQFGKPVTLSCSQTLNHNVMYWYQQKSSQAPKLLFHYYDKDFNNEADTPDNFQSRRPNTSFCFLDIRSPGLGDTAMYLCATSFSQNTGELFFGEGSRLTVL.